The rows below give T cell receptor beta chains drawn from one sample of a study of beta chain features in type 1 diabetes. Clones were sequenced by immunoSEQ multiplex PCR, and TCRdb holds only the in-frame ones, with some missing. Here the sample spans 65,000 to 85,000 clones, roughly 49% being singletons. The specimen sequenced was central memory CD4+ T cells from blood. The receptors derive from a man aged 25-45 years with type 1 diabetes. Both conserved end residues are part of each CDR3. Fields, in order: clone size, D gene, J gene, V gene, CDR3 protein, CDR3 DNA. A D gene is named only where the DNA matches it firmly. Clone size, where shown, is once, few, many, or a class for clones that have expanded.

few	.	TRBJ2-3	TRBV10-3	CAISELPASTDTQYF	TGTGCCATCAGCGAACTACCAGCTAGCACAGATACGCAGTATTTT
.	.	TRBJ2-1	TRBV7-9	CASSLDGIGEQFF	TGTGCCAGCAGCTTAGACGGGATCGGTGAGCAGTTCTTC
.	.	TRBJ1-4	TRBV27	CASSLYQGGGEKLFF	TGTGCCAGCAGTTTATATCAGGGAGGAGGTGAAAAACTGTTTTTT
.	TRBD2	TRBJ2-1	TRBV7-2	CASSLRASGRAEQFF	TGTGCCAGCAGCTTAAGGGCTAGCGGGAGGGCCGAGCAGTTCTTC
.	TRBD1	TRBJ1-2	TRBV15	CATSDRAVTGYTF	TGTGCCACCAGCGACAGGGCAGTAACGGGCTACACCTTC
.	TRBD2	TRBJ2-5	TRBV5-1	CASSPPGGETQYF	TGCGCCAGCAGCCCCCCGGGGGGAGAGACCCAGTACTTC
.	.	TRBJ1-1	TRBV29-1	CSVPKGRAGNTEAFF	TGCAGCGTCCCGAAAGGGAGGGCGGGGAACACTGAAGCTTTCTTT
.	.	TRBJ1-1	TRBV11-3	CASSLDQQGWTEAFF	TGTGCCAGCAGCTTAGATCAACAGGGTTGGACTGAAGCTTTCTTT
once	TRBD1	TRBJ1-1	TRBV5-4	CASSFGTGANTEAFF	TGTGCCAGCAGCTTCGGGACAGGGGCGAACACTGAAGCTTTCTTT
.	.	TRBJ2-7	TRBV28	CASSGGASKSNEQYF	TGTGCCAGCAGTGGGGGGGCCTCAAAAAGTAACGAGCAGTACTTC
.	.	TRBJ2-1	TRBV5-4	CASSKVGGEQFF	TGTGCCAGCAGCAAAGTGGGGGGTGAGCAGTTCTTC
.	.	TRBJ1-2	TRBV6-6	CASSYSADGYTF	TGTGCCAGCAGTTACTCGGCCGATGGCTACACCTTC
once	.	TRBJ1-1	TRBV2	CATTPGELTEAFF	TGTGCCACCACACCAGGGGAGCTCACTGAAGCTTTCTTT
few	.	TRBJ1-5	TRBV4-2	CASSQDISGSNQPQHF	TGTGCCAGCAGCCAAGACATAAGCGGTAGCAATCAGCCCCAGCATTTT
.	TRBD1	TRBJ2-3	TRBV5-1	CASSSRQGSTDTQYF	TGCGCCAGCAGCTCCCGACAGGGGAGCACAGATACGCAGTATTTT
few	.	TRBJ1-1	TRBV2	CASTDRRTSTEAFF	TGTGCCAGCACCGATAGGAGGACCTCCACTGAAGCTTTCTTT
few	TRBD1	TRBJ2-5	TRBV18	CASSPYNRGRGETQYF	TGTGCCAGCTCACCATACAACCGTGGCAGGGGGGAGACCCAGTACTTC
few	TRBD1	TRBJ2-2	TRBV19	CASSKGAKNTGELFF	TGTGCCAGTAGTAAGGGGGCCAAGAACACCGGGGAGCTGTTTTTT
.	.	TRBJ2-3	TRBV14	CASSRRLDFPTDTQYF	TGTGCCAGCAGCCGAAGACTAGATTTTCCCACGGATACGCAGTATTTT
.	.	TRBJ1-5	TRBV28	CASENSNQPQHF	TGTGCCAGCGAGAATAGCAATCAGCCCCAGCATTTT
.	.	TRBJ1-1	TRBV10-1	CASQGPQGTEAFF	TGCGCCAGCCAGGGGCCACAGGGAACTGAAGCTTTCTTT
few	TRBD2	TRBJ2-7	TRBV7-2	CASSLELAGGHEQYF	TGTGCCAGCAGCTTAGAACTAGCGGGAGGTCACGAGCAGTACTTC
.	.	TRBJ2-2	TRBV6-8	CASSYFRSELFF	TGTGCCAGCAGTTACTTTCGGTCAGAGCTGTTTTTT
.	.	TRBJ2-7	TRBV6-1	CASSPWGRGSYEQYF	TGTGCCAGCAGTCCTTGGGGAAGGGGGTCCTACGAGCAGTACTTC
.	.	TRBJ1-1	TRBV11-2	CASSSQGGTEAFF	TGTGCCAGCAGCTCACAGGGAGGGACTGAAGCTTTCTTT
.	TRBD2	TRBJ2-5	TRBV5-1	CASSLSGGGGETQYF	TGCGCCAGCAGCTTATCCGGGGGGGGCGGAGAGACCCAGTACTTC
.	TRBD1	TRBJ1-5	TRBV2	CASRDRRSNQPQHF	TGTGCCAGCAGGGACAGGCGGAGCAATCAGCCCCAGCATTTT
.	TRBD1	TRBJ2-5	TRBV6-6	CASSYGTALETQYF	TGTGCCAGCAGTTACGGGACAGCCCTAGAGACCCAGTACTTC
.	TRBD1	TRBJ2-3	TRBV5-1	CASSLETYRDRDADTQYF	TGCGCCAGCAGCTTGGAAACATACCGGGACAGGGACGCAGATACGCAGTATTTT
.	.	TRBJ2-3	TRBV5-6	CASSLTRDTDTQYF	TGTGCCAGCAGCTTGACGAGGGATACAGATACGCAGTATTTT
.	TRBD2	TRBJ2-3	TRBV30	CAWSLEAGVGDTQYF	TGTGCCTGGAGTCTAGAAGCGGGAGTAGGAGATACGCAGTATTTT
.	.	TRBJ2-1	TRBV6-1	CASIELAGFYNEQFF	TGTGCCAGCATTGAGTTGGCGGGGTTCTACAATGAGCAGTTCTTC
few	TRBD1	TRBJ1-1	TRBV5-1	CASSVIGGMNTEAFF	TGCGCCAGCAGCGTCATAGGGGGCATGAACACTGAAGCTTTCTTT
.	.	TRBJ1-1	TRBV15	CATSRVRGSVNTEAFF	TGTGCCACCAGCAGAGTTCGGGGGTCTGTGAACACTGAAGCTTTCTTT
.	TRBD1	TRBJ1-1	TRBV19	CASSIELGSGQMNTEAFF	TGTGCCAGTAGTATAGAATTGGGGTCGGGACAGATGAACACTGAAGCTTTCTTT
.	TRBD1	TRBJ1-1	TRBV6-5	CASSSTGGGYTEAFF	TGTGCCAGCAGTTCCACAGGGGGCGGGTACACTGAAGCTTTCTTT
few	.	TRBJ1-1	TRBV6-5	CASSYTGNTMNTEAFF	TGTGCCAGCAGTTACACAGGCAACACCATGAACACTGAAGCTTTCTTT
.	TRBD1	TRBJ1-1	TRBV19	CASRDRGAEAFF	TGTGCCAGCCGAGACAGGGGCGCTGAAGCTTTCTTT
.	TRBD1	TRBJ2-1	TRBV18	CASSEGQGYYNEQFF	TGTGCCAGCTCAGAGGGACAGGGGTACTATAATGAGCAGTTCTTC
.	TRBD2	TRBJ2-7	TRBV6-1	CASRGLADEQYF	TGTGCCAGCAGGGGACTAGCGGACGAGCAGTACTTC
.	TRBD2	TRBJ2-1	TRBV11-2	CASSPRTSGSYNEQFF	TGTGCCAGCAGCCCGAGGACTAGCGGGAGCTACAATGAGCAGTTCTTC
.	.	TRBJ1-5	TRBV5-6	CASSLSDSRVGQPQHF	TGTGCCAGCAGCTTATCGGACTCCCGGGTGGGTCAGCCCCAGCATTTT
.	TRBD2	TRBJ2-2	TRBV11-2	CASSSGLAGYTGELFF	TGTGCCAGCAGCTCGGGACTAGCGGGATACACCGGGGAGCTGTTTTTT
.	.	TRBJ2-1	TRBV5-1	CASSIVYNEQFF	TGCGCCAGCAGCATCGTTTACAATGAGCAGTTCTTC
.	TRBD1	TRBJ2-1	TRBV19	CASSIFGTGADNEQFF	TGTGCCAGTAGTATTTTTGGGACAGGGGCCGACAATGAGCAGTTCTTC
.	.	TRBJ1-2	TRBV21-1	CASSKSPGQYGYTF	TGTGCCAGCAGCAAATCCCCGGGACAGTATGGCTACACCTTC
few	TRBD2	TRBJ2-5	TRBV5-1	CASSLRTSGSSGETQYF	TGCGCCAGCAGCCTCCGGACTAGCGGGAGTTCGGGAGAGACCCAGTACTTC
.	.	TRBJ1-4	TRBV29-1	CSVGRGGEKLFF	TGCAGCGTTGGCAGGGGTGGTGAAAAACTGTTTTTT
.	TRBD1	TRBJ1-6	TRBV13	CASSLGDRGLPNSPLHF	TGTGCCAGCAGCTTAGGGGACAGGGGACTACCCAATTCACCCCTCCACTTT
.	TRBD2	TRBJ2-7	TRBV7-2	CASSSSGASYEQYF	TGTGCCAGCAGCTCCAGCGGGGCCTCCTACGAGCAGTACTTC
once	.	TRBJ1-1	TRBV2	CASSESDRENTEAFF	TGTGCCAGCAGTGAGTCTGACAGAGAGAACACTGAAGCTTTCTTT
few	.	TRBJ1-5	TRBV10-2	CASSWDGGRPQHF	TGCGCCAGCAGTTGGGATGGGGGGAGGCCCCAGCATTTT
.	TRBD2	TRBJ2-3	TRBV10-3	CAISGTSGTDTQYF	TGTGCCATCAGTGGGACTAGCGGTACAGATACGCAGTATTTT